The rows below give T cell receptor beta chains drawn from one sample of a study of T cells after yellow fever vaccination. One entry per CDR3 protein, called by TCRdb with MiXCR from the 5' RACE reads. The sample holds roughly 300,000 distinct CDR3 sequences; about 6.6% are singletons and the top ten take 15% to 20%. Sequences were derived from PBMCs, sampled about 41 days after the first yellow fever vaccination. The receptors were gathered from a man younger than 30 who received the YFV17D yellow fever vaccine. Each CDR3 is given with its conserved first and last residue. D genes are given only for firm matches. Size values are once, few and many counts, or a class for expanded clones, and some rows have none.

.,few,TRBV27,TRBJ1-1,CASSLKVRRGGAEAFF,TGTGCCAGCAGTTTAAAGGTCCGCAGGGGAGGGGCTGAAGCTTTCTTT
.,few,TRBV14,TRBJ1-2,CASSQDWLYGYTF,TGTGCCAGCAGCCAAGATTGGCTCTATGGCTACACCTTC
.,few,TRBV12-3/TRBV12-4,TRBJ2-7,CASSVRGESSYEQYF,TGTGCCAGCAGTGTCCGTGGCGAAAGCTCCTACGAGCAGTACTTC
TRBD1,many,TRBV6-5,TRBJ1-1,CASSYQGGGTEAFF,TGTGCCAGCAGTTATCAGGGGGGAGGCACTGAAGCTTTCTTT
.,few,TRBV11-2,TRBJ1-2,CASSSFRAGGSTYGYTF,TGTGCCAGCAGCTCGTTCCGTGCGGGAGGCTCGACCTATGGCTACACCTTC
TRBD1,.,TRBV27,TRBJ1-5,CASSLSTGAVNQPQHF,TGTGCCAGCAGTCTCTCGACAGGGGCGGTCAATCAGCCCCAGCATTTT
.,.,TRBV2,TRBJ2-7,CASRRDSLNEQYF,TGTGCCAGCCGGCGGGACAGCCTCAACGAGCAGTACTTC
.,few,TRBV7-9,TRBJ2-3,CASSLTGGPRDTQYF,TGTGCCAGCAGCCTGACCGGAGGCCCCCGAGATACGCAGTATTTT
TRBD1,.,TRBV7-3,TRBJ2-1,CASSSGTGVYNEQFF,TGTGCCAGCAGCTCCGGGACAGGTGTGTACAATGAGCAGTTCTTC
TRBD1,.,TRBV15,TRBJ1-1,CATSRSGQGNTEAFF,TGTGCCACCAGCAGATCCGGACAGGGGAACACTGAAGCTTTCTTT
.,few,TRBV6-5,TRBJ1-6,CASSYDGFGNSPLHF,TGTGCCAGCAGTTACGATGGTTTTGGTAATTCACCCCTCCACTTT
TRBD1,few,TRBV3-1,TRBJ2-1,CASSHPWGTADYNEQFF,TGTGCCAGCAGCCACCCCTGGGGGACAGCGGACTACAATGAGCAGTTCTTC
.,few,TRBV5-1,TRBJ2-3,CASSLDPREGSMGTQYF,TGCGCCAGCAGCTTGGATCCCAGGGAAGGGTCCATGGGTACGCAGTATTTT
TRBD2,.,TRBV7-9,TRBJ2-7,CASSLLLAGGPYEQYF,TGTGCCAGCAGCTTACTCCTAGCGGGGGGTCCTTACGAGCAGTACTTC
TRBD2,few,TRBV5-4,TRBJ2-3,CASSLALAGSTDTQYF,TGTGCCAGCAGCTTGGCCCTAGCGGGGAGCACAGATACGCAGTATTTT
TRBD2,few,TRBV4-1,TRBJ2-2,CASSPVPPSGGGELFF,TGCGCCAGCAGCCCCGTACCTCCTAGCGGTGGCGGGGAGCTGTTTTTT
.,many,TRBV20-1,TRBJ1-4,CSARDGTGFNEKLFF,TGCAGTGCTAGAGATGGGACGGGCTTTAATGAAAAACTGTTTTTT
TRBD1,many,TRBV10-1,TRBJ2-7,CASSDQSGQGFSYEQYF,TGCGCCAGCAGTGATCAGTCGGGACAGGGATTCTCCTACGAGCAGTACTTC
.,.,TRBV20-1,TRBJ2-3,CSARGVGITTDTQYF,TGCAGTGCTAGAGGGGTGGGGATTACTACGGATACGCAGTATTTT
TRBD2,once,TRBV4-3,TRBJ2-3,CASSQTPRGVADTQYF,TGCGCCAGCAGCCAAACGCCCCGGGGGGTGGCAGATACGCAGTATTTT
.,many,TRBV6-1,TRBJ2-5,CASSERGKFLRGQQETQYF,TGTGCCAGCAGTGAACGAGGAAAGTTCTTGCGGGGCCAACAAGAGACCCAGTACTTC
.,.,TRBV7-9,TRBJ1-1,CASSLRGAKPGTEAFF,TGTGCCAGCAGCCTAAGGGGGGCCAAGCCGGGGACTGAAGCTTTCTTT
.,.,TRBV29-1,TRBJ2-5,CSVESIWEETQYF,TGCAGCGTTGAGTCTATTTGGGAAGAGACCCAGTACTTC
.,.,TRBV5-6,TRBJ2-5,CASSGPGLKRGETQYF,TGTGCCAGCAGCGGCCCCGGCCTCAAAAGGGGAGAGACCCAGTACTTC
TRBD1,.,TRBV6-5,TRBJ1-5,CASSYGTGTDQPQHF,TGTGCCAGCAGTTACGGGACAGGGACGGATCAGCCCCAGCATTTT
.,few,TRBV21-1,TRBJ1-5,CASSKRFRGVNQPQHF,TGTGCCAGCAGCAAAAGGTTCAGGGGGGTTAATCAGCCCCAGCATTTT
TRBD1,few,TRBV5-8,TRBJ2-5,CASSRPRQGVETQYF,TGTGCCAGCAGCCGTCCAAGACAGGGTGTGGAGACCCAGTACTTC
.,.,TRBV7-7,TRBJ2-5,CASGGAGTQYF,TGTGCCAGCGGGGGGGCGGGGACCCAGTACTTC
.,few,TRBV5-4,TRBJ2-1,CASSPRGGSNEQFF,TGTGCCAGCAGCCCCAGGGGGGGCTCGAATGAGCAGTTCTTC
.,.,TRBV28,TRBJ2-1,CASRKDRSSYNEQFF,TGTGCCAGCAGAAAGGACCGGAGCTCCTACAATGAGCAGTTCTTC
.,many,TRBV5-1,TRBJ2-1,CASSSGQGDRNEQFF,TGCGCCAGCAGCTCGGGGCAGGGAGACCGCAATGAGCAGTTCTTC
.,few,TRBV7-2,TRBJ2-2,CASSLRQIGELFF,TGTGCCAGCAGCTTAAGGCAGATCGGGGAGCTGTTTTTT
.,many,TRBV24-1,TRBJ2-2,CATSATYDAGELFF,TGTGCCACCAGCGCCACCTACGATGCCGGGGAGCTGTTTTTT
.,few,TRBV4-3,TRBJ1-2,CASSQEWTDRIGYTF,TGCGCCAGCAGCCAAGAGTGGACTGACAGAATTGGCTACACCTTC
TRBD2,.,TRBV7-9,TRBJ2-3,CASSLVLAGEDTQYF,TGTGCCAGCAGCTTAGTACTAGCGGGAGAAGATACGCAGTATTTT
.,few,TRBV2,TRBJ2-5,CASSEHQETQYF,TGTGCCAGCAGTGAACACCAAGAGACCCAGTACTTC
.,few,TRBV11-2,TRBJ1-1,CASSLAGRLNTEAFF,TGTGCCAGCAGCTTAGCGGGCAGACTGAACACTGAAGCTTTCTTT
.,few,TRBV5-1,TRBJ2-1,CASSRDLSSYNEQFF,TGCGCCAGCAGCCGGGACTTGAGCTCCTACAATGAGCAGTTCTTC
.,many,TRBV6-2/TRBV6-3,TRBJ2-1,CASSPFYNEQFF,TGTGCCAGCAGTCCATTTTACAATGAGCAGTTCTTC
.,many,TRBV7-9,TRBJ2-7,CASSSEHRMGSKQYF,TGTGCCAGCAGCTCGGAACATAGAATGGGTTCGAAACAGTACTTC
.,.,TRBV4-2,TRBJ1-5,CASSHIEAGGNQPQHF,TGTGCCAGCAGCCACATTGAAGCAGGGGGCAATCAGCCCCAGCATTTT
TRBD1,.,TRBV10-3,TRBJ1-2,CAISGPGTGANYGYTF,TGTGCCATCAGTGGTCCCGGGACAGGGGCTAACTATGGCTACACCTTC
.,.,TRBV3-1,TRBJ2-1,CASSSALVSYNEQFF,TGTGCCAGCAGTTCAGCTCTTGTGTCCTACAATGAGCAGTTCTTC
.,few,TRBV2,TRBJ2-1,CASSEAWEPYNEQFF,TGTGCCAGCAGTGAAGCGTGGGAACCCTACAATGAGCAGTTCTTC
TRBD2,.,TRBV29-1,TRBJ2-5,CSVDNSGEAQYF,TGCAGCGTTGATAACAGCGGGGAGGCCCAGTACTTC
.,many,TRBV3-1,TRBJ2-3,CASRSSADTQYF,TGTGCCAGCCGATCGAGCGCAGATACGCAGTATTTT
TRBD1,many,TRBV7-9,TRBJ2-1,CASSFDRVTYNEQFF,TGTGCCAGCAGCTTCGACAGGGTCACCTACAATGAGCAGTTCTTC
.,.,TRBV7-2,TRBJ2-7,CASSFGGNAYEQYF,TGTGCCAGCAGCTTCGGCGGGAATGCCTACGAGCAGTACTTC
.,.,TRBV27,TRBJ1-1,CASAIGGDREAFF,TGTGCCAGCGCCATTGGGGGGGACCGTGAAGCTTTCTTT
.,many,TRBV20-1,TRBJ2-1,CSADRSGSPYNEQFF,TGCAGTGCTGACAGAAGCGGCTCACCGTACAATGAGCAGTTCTTC
.,many,TRBV6-2/TRBV6-3,TRBJ1-2,CASSYIGGRGYTF,TGTGCCAGCAGTTACATTGGGGGAAGAGGCTACACCTTC
TRBD1,few,TRBV12-3/TRBV12-4,TRBJ2-3,CASRADRGTDTQYF,TGTGCCAGCAGGGCGGACAGGGGCACAGATACGCAGTATTTT
.,.,TRBV3-1,TRBJ1-5,CASSQGRTSRYSNQPQHF,TGTGCCAGCAGCCAGGGCAGGACGAGTAGATATAGCAATCAGCCCCAGCATTTT
.,few,TRBV6-5,TRBJ1-3,CASSYPVGSGNTIYF,TGTGCCAGCAGTTACCCAGTTGGCTCTGGAAACACCATATATTTT